One sample yielded the 21 T cell receptor beta chains listed below, sequenced in a study of T cell repertoires in cytomegalovirus infection. A single record per CDR3 protein comes from TCRdb applying MiXCR to the reads. The sample shows fewer than 1,000,000 distinct CDR3 sequences, roughly 31% of them seen only once. These receptors' antigens are unknown. The specimen comprised cultured CD8+ T cells from PBMCs, sampled from culture after CMV antigen stimulation. The receptors here all came from a human donor in good health (CMV status not recorded). Some clones in this sample may be carry-over from other donors' samples.

V usage is TRBV19 and J usage is TRBJ1-5; D not certain. The V end lost 3 bases, the J end lost 5 bases, and 14 bases lay between the germline ends. Looked up from germline, CDR1 is LNHDA and CDR2 is SQIVND (reference sequence). This CDR3 comprises 15 residues. In DNA, the CDR3 is TGTGCCAGTAGTATTCTTCGCGACAAAGATCAGCCCCAGCATTTT. It translates to CASSILRDKDQPQHF.

This clonotype was detected many times. The V gene is TRBV7-2, the J gene TRBJ1-1, with D unresolved. The CDR3 has 15 residues. V lost 2 bases and J lost 0, with 10 bases in between. Germline V gene sequence: CDR1 SGHTA, CDR2 FQGNSA. The CDR3 loop reads CASSLMYGMNTEAFF. CDR3 nucleotide sequence: TGTGCCAGCAGCTTAATGTACGGGATGAACACTGAAGCTTTCTTT.

This clonotype turned up a few times. V usage is TRBV4-2 and J usage is TRBJ2-2; D is perhaps TRBD1 (5 bases). The CDR3 totals 16 residues. CDR1 is LGHNA, CDR2 YNFKEQ, per germline. Trimming left V 3 bases short and J 6 bases short, with 17 bases between. CDR3 amino acids: CASSHQGSDKAGELFF. CDR3 bases: TGTGCCAGCAGCCACCAAGGATCGGACAAAGCCGGGGAGCTGTTTTTT.

The CDR3 nucleotides read TGTGCCAGCAGTGGAATTTCGCAGCCCCAGCATTTT. This sequence encodes CASSGISQPQHF. The chain joins TRBV27 to TRBJ1-5; D unresolved. Trimming pared 5 bases from V and 7 bases from J, leaving 9 bases between. This CDR3 region has 12 residues. The germline gives CDR1 MNHEY, CDR2 SMNVEV (reference sequence).

The table lists this clonotype with a few counts. The V call is TRBV13, the J call TRBJ2-3; 7 bases agree with TRBD2. After removal of 5 bases from V and 1 base from J, the junction contained 6 bases not matched to a gene. Germline V CDR1 and CDR2: PRHDT, FYEKMQ (reference sequence). CDR3 length: 15 residues. DNA for the CDR3: TGTGCCAGCAGCCACGGACTAGATCGCACAGATACGCAGTATTTT. Translating it yields CASSHGLDRTDTQYF. Variable domain in full (rest from reference TRBV13 and TRBJ2-3): AAGVIQSPRHLIKEKRETATLKCYPIPRHDTVYWYQQGPGQDPQFLISFYEKMQSDKGSIPDRFSAQQFSDYHSELNMSSLELGDSALYFCASSHGLDRTDTQYFGPGTRLTVL.

This clonotype was seen repeatedly, ten times or more. V and J are TRBV7-3 and TRBJ2-2, with 12 bases lining up with TRBD2. V gave up 5 bases and J gave up 4 bases; unmatched junction bases: 5. The CDR3 contains 16 residues. Germline values: CDR1 SGHTA, CDR2 FQGTGA. CDR3 nucleotides: TGTGCCAGCAGCCCTCGGACTAGCGGGGTCACCGGGGAGCTGTTTTTT. The encoded protein is CASSPRTSGVTGELFF.

In this sample, this clonotype turned up many times. The chain combines TRBV7-2 with TRBJ2-1; 9 positions match TRBD2. The CDR3 covers 21 residues. Trimming removed 5 bases from V and 4 bases from J; junction bases left unmatched: 24. Germline V gene sequence: CDR1 SGHTA, CDR2 FQGNSA. The CDR3 region has the DNA TGTGCCAGCAGCCTAATAGTGGGGGGAGGGTGGCTAGCGGGATTATACAATGAGCAGTTCTTC. This sequence encodes CASSLIVGGGWLAGLYNEQFF.

This clonotype has ten or more counts. The chain couples TRBV5-4 to TRBJ2-1; 7 bases map to TRBD2. CDR3 size: 15 residues. The J segment lost 6 bases and the V segment lost 4 bases, leaving 10 bases of the junction unmatched. Germline lookup yields CDR1 SGHNT and CDR2 YYREEE (reference sequence). DNA for the CDR3: TGTGCCAGCAGCCAATGGCGGGGGACCGCCAATGAGCAGTTCTTC. As protein: CASSQWRGTANEQFF.

This clonotype was counted a few times. The rearrangement uses TRBV7-3 and TRBJ2-3; TRBD1 might be the D (5 bases). The V end was cut by 5 bases, the J end by 0 bases, with 12 bases between. CDR1 is SGHTA and CDR2 is FQGTGA in the germline V gene. The CDR3 covers 15 residues. The CDR3 loop reads CASSDQGFSTDTQYF. CDR3 DNA sequence: TGTGCCAGCAGCGACCAGGGATTTAGCACAGATACGCAGTATTTT.

V and J are TRBV9 and TRBJ2-3; 7 nucleotides line up with TRBD2. V lost 3 bases to trimming and J lost 2 bases; unmatched junction nucleotides: 6. The CDR3 runs to 15 residues. Germline V lookup: CDR1 SGDLS, CDR2 YYNGEE. The CDR3 loop reads CASSASGTTTDTQYF. Written as DNA, the CDR3 is TGTGCCAGCAGCGCCTCCGGGACTACCACAGATACGCAGTATTTT.

This clonotype was seen more than once but under ten times. The V and J genes are TRBV6-2 or TRBV6-3 and TRBJ2-7; a weak D match, TRBD1 (5 bases). Germline loops: CDR1 MNHEY, CDR2 SVGEGT. The CDR3 is made up of 16 amino acids. Trimming shortened V by 6 bases and J by 1 base, and 19 bases separated the two germline ends. This CDR3 reads CASSRVSGFQSYEQYV. DNA of the CDR3: TGTGCCAGCAGCCGAGTTTCAGGGTTTCAATCCTACGAGCAGTACGTC.

The chain is built from TRBV7-6 and TRBJ1-1, with D tentatively TRBD1 (5 bases). The V end was cut by 2 bases, the J end by 1 base, with 17 bases between. From germline, CDR1 is SGHVS and CDR2 FNYEAQ. The CDR3 covers 17 residues. CDR3 DNA: TGTGCCAGCAGCTTAAGTGCCGGGGGGTTACCGAACACTGAAGCTTTCTTT. Translated: CASSLSAGGLPNTEAFF.

The chain is built from TRBV27 and TRBJ1-1; D perhaps matches TRBD1 (6 bases). The CDR3 length is 14 residues. V was shortened by 2 bases and J by 3 bases, with 10 bases between the two germline ends. Per germline, CDR1 MNHEY and CDR2 SMNVEV (reference sequence). CDR3 DNA sequence: TGTGCCAGCAGTTTAACGGGACACTACACTGAAGCTTTCTTT. Amino acids: CASSLTGHYTEAFF.

V gene TRBV10-3 combines with J gene TRBJ2-1; TRBD2 matches at 12 bases. CDR1 and CDR2 from the germline V gene are ENHRY and SYGVKD. J gave up 5 bases and V 7 bases, and 12 bases lay outside the gene matches. The CDR3 contains 17 residues. The CDR3 sequence: CAITVPLAGGRNNEQFF. In DNA, the CDR3 is TGTGCCATCACCGTTCCCCTAGCGGGGGGGCGGAACAATGAGCAGTTCTTC.

As for this clonotype: At one of its ends the junction is not consistent with the germline gene, which may arise from a read error. The CDR3 protein is CASTANVGQRVDRQYF. As DNA, the CDR3 is TGTGCCAGCACAGCAAACGTGGGGCAGAGAGTCGATAGGCAGTATTTT. The chain carries TRBV6-1 and TRBJ2-3; D may be TRBD1 (5 bases). Germline lookup yields CDR1 MNHNS and CDR2 SASEGT. This CDR3 spans 16 amino acids.

This rearrangement joins TRBV7-2 to TRBJ1-1; no clear D. The CDR3 covers 14 residues. Germline V gene data show CDR1 as SGHTA and CDR2 as FQGNSA. Trimming shortened V by 4 bases and J by 4 bases, and 13 bases separated the two germline ends. This CDR3 reads CASSSPSSGTEAFF. CDR3 sequence (DNA): TGTGCCAGCAGCTCCCCCTCCTCCGGCACTGAAGCTTTCTTT.

This chain uses TRBV25-1 with TRBJ1-1, with D perhaps matching TRBD1 (6 bases). CDR1 is MGHDK, CDR2 SYGVNS, per germline. The CDR3 contains 13 residues. The V and J ends lost 7 bases and 4 bases respectively, with 13 bases between them. In DNA, the CDR3 is TGTGCCAGCAAGGACGGAGGGGGCACTGAAGCTTTCTTT. Translation: CASKDGGGTEAFF.

The chain employs TRBV9 and TRBJ1-1, with 10 bases matching TRBD1. The CDR3 is 17 residues long. Germline V gene sequence: CDR1 SGDLS, CDR2 YYNGEE. Germline trimming cut 0 bases from V and 4 bases from J; bases unmatched to any gene: 9. The CDR3 sequence is CASSVGGDRGRSTEAFF. The CDR3 DNA sequence: TGTGCCAGCAGCGTAGGGGGGGACAGGGGCCGGAGCACTGAAGCTTTCTTT.

This clonotype was seen more than once but under ten times. The chain is built from TRBV12-3 or TRBV12-4 and TRBJ2-1; the D is unclear. The length of the CDR3 is 13 residues. With 6 bases removed from V and 4 bases from J, the gap between germline ends came to 10 bases. For the CDR3, the DNA is TGTGCCAGCAGCCATACAGATTACAATGAGCAGTTCTTC. This translates into CASSHTDYNEQFF.

The gene calls are TRBV7-9 and TRBJ1-5; TRBD1 agrees at 7 bases. CDR1 is SEHNR, CDR2 FQNEAQ, per germline (reference sequence). The V and J ends lost 5 bases and 3 bases, in that order; junction bases with no gene match: 4. There are 14 residues in the CDR3. CDR3 sequence (DNA): TGTGCCAGCAGCGGGGGACAGTACAATCAGCCCCAGCATTTT. Translating it yields CASSGGQYNQPQHF.

This clonotype occurred a few times. This chain connects TRBV28 to TRBJ2-1, with 9 bases identical to TRBD1. The germline gives CDR1 MDHEN, CDR2 SYDVKM. After removal of 4 bases from V and 8 bases from J, the junction contained 3 bases not matched to a gene. The CDR3 is 13 amino acids. The CDR3 DNA follows: TGTGCCAGCAGTTCGGACAGGGGCGATGAGCAGTTCTTC. This sequence encodes CASSSDRGDEQFF.